This T cell receptor (beta chain) is from a study of neurological immune-mediated disorders. TCRdb called the 5' RACE reads again in MiXCR, with one record for every CDR3 protein. Among 59,000 or so distinct CDR3 sequences listed, approximately 12% were seen once. This clonotype came up many times. The germline gene is not matched at one end of the junction; a read error may be the cause. Germline CDR1 SGDLS, CDR2 YYNGEE. CDR3 length equals 15 residues. This clonotype was sampled from a woman in her fifties or sixties with HTLV-1-associated myelopathy (HAM/TSP). The sample taken for sequencing was PBMCs. This sequence joins TRBV9 and TRBJ2-1; 8 nucleotides align to TRBD2. CDR3 sequence (DNA): TGTGCCAGCAGCGTGGTCGGGAGGGCCTATAATGAGCAGTTCTTC. It is translated as CASSVVGRAYNEQFF. Using reference TRBV9 and TRBJ2-1 for the parts outside the CDR3, the full variable domain is DSGVTQTPKHLITATGQRVTLRCSPRSGDLSVYWYQQSLDQGLQFLIQYYNGEERAKGNILERFSAQQFPDLHSELNLSSLELGDSALYFCASSVVGRAYNEQFFGPGTRLTVL.